This T cell receptor (beta chain) was found in a study of T cells in Graves' hyperthyroidism and ophthalmopathy. TCR beta CDR3 regions were amplified from RNA. Using the HTBI primer set, a first-round RT-PCR was run on the TCR CDR3. Via MiXCR, TCRdb re-called the multiplex PCR reads, giving one row per CDR3 protein. The sample carries some 620,000 distinct CDR3 sequences, around 16% recorded once. About 10 ml of fresh peripheral blood supplied the PBMCs. This clonotype has more than one count but fewer than ten. The sequenced sample was blood. The clonotype was recovered from a woman aged 25 to 39 with Graves' hyperthyroidism.

CDR3 amino acids: CASSPHLSVNTEAFF. Written as DNA, the CDR3 is TGTGCCAGCTCCCCCCATTTATCGGTCAACACTGAAGCTTTCTTT. The genes are TRBV18 and TRBJ1-1; D ambiguous. The CDR3 loop spans 15 amino acids. Trimming pared 6 bases from V and 2 bases from J, leaving 16 bases between. Looked up from germline, CDR1 is KGHSH and CDR2 is LQKENI.